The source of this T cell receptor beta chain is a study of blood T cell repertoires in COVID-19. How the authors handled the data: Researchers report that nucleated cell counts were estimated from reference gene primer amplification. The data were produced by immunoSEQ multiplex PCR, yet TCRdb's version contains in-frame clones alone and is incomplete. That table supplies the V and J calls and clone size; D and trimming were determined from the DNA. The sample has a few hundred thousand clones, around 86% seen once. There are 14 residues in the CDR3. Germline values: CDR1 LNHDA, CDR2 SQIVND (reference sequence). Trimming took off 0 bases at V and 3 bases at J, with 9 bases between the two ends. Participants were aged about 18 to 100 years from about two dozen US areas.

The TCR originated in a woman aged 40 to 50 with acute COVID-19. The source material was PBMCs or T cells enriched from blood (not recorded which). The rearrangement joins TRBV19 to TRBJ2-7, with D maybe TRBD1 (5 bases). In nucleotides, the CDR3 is TGTGCCAGTAGTATAGAAATGGGGCGCTACGAGCAGTACTTC. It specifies CASSIEMGRYEQYF.